This TCR beta chain appears in the sequencing data of a study of CD8+ T cells in alopecia areata (dated by TCRdb to between 2018 and 2020). Regarding the study in general: The treated patients took part in an open-label pilot trial in which moderate-to-severe alopecia areata was treated with oral tofacitinib at 5 to 10 mg twice daily. Patients received tofacitinib for 6 to 18 months and were then followed off drug for 6 months to check for delayed response and recurrence. The SALT score, which quantifies the percentage of affected scalp surface area, was used to measure disease severity in treated patients. To study T cell clonal expansion in alopecia areata, the researchers applied high-throughput TCRbeta sequencing to both the C3H/HeJ mouse model and human patients. Human TCRbeta sequencing covered scalp tissue and sorted CD4+ and CD8+ peripheral blood T cells from patchy and totalis/universalis alopecia areata patients and healthy controls. Biopsies were taken from tofacitinib-treated patients at baseline and again at 4 and 24 weeks into treatment, and several of those patients also had a later scalp biopsy. Scalp clonality was compared across normal scalp (n=4), patchy alopecia areata scalp (n=8), and alopecia totalis/universalis scalp (n=8). RNA came from the PAXgene miRNA kit for fixed scalp, the miRNeasy kit for PBMCs, and the RNeasy kit for mouse skin. Amplification of TCRbeta CDR3 regions was done by immunoSEQ multiplex PCR using 35 Vbeta forward primers and 13 Jbeta reverse primers.

V loses 6 bases at its end and J loses 8 bases; junction bases beyond the gene matches: 8. Its CDR3 holds 13 amino acids, cysteine through phenylalanine. Kept here is only the CDR3 DNA, which spans 39 bases and is read in frame from base 1. CDR1 is given as SEHNR and CDR2 as FQNEAQ, both from the germline V gene (reference sequence). Overall study results and their limits: Scalp clonality and the number of expanded CD8+ clones among the top 100 scalp clones were significantly decreased by tofacitinib. Resident alphabeta T cells in normal human skin are also sequenced, complicating scalp TCR repertoire analysis, unlike mouse skin dominated by gammadelta T cells. TCR sequences shared between patients were less clear than in mice, possibly partly because of HLA diversity in the patient population. Many expanded lesional clones were found to persist in scalp and blood during tofacitinib treatment, and relapse after treatment cessation may be partly explained by this persistence. Compared with normal scalp, lesional scalp, particularly in alopecia totalis/universalis, had higher clonality and more expanded CD8+ clones, which suggests antigenic drive. Because the treated cohort was small and had just a single nonresponder, larger studies are needed to establish links between baseline CD8+ expansion and response.

This specimen's time point label, interpreted: less than five weeks on oral tofacitinib. The treatment or condition label of this sample denotes: oral pan-JAK inhibitor, 5-10 mg twice daily. Peripheral blood and lesional scalp punch biopsies were obtained from patients with alopecia areata. After PBMCs were isolated by density centrifugation and stained for CD3, CD4 and CD8, a FACSAria was used to sort CD4+ and CD8+ T cells. Library creation used the immunoSEQ multiplex PCR assay. RNA was extracted from all samples and reverse transcribed into cDNA as template for TCR sequencing. First-strand cDNA was synthesized with SuperScript III using a 2:1 mix of oligo-dT and random hexamers. A synthetic immune receptor repertoire was used to gauge amplification bias, and whatever bias remained was removed computationally. The paper's data handling went like this. Raw reads were preprocessed for error removal, and CDR3 was defined according to IMGT conventions as running from the conserved cysteine to phenylalanine. Clonality was calculated as 1 minus Shannon entropy normalized by log2 of the number of productive unique TCRs. Whether each scalp clone was CD4 or CD8 was inferred by checking scalp TCRbeta sequences against the CD4 and CD8 repertoires from sorted blood. Here the immuneACCESS table is served through TCRdb, limited to in-frame sequences with V and J called. Missing clones are a known gap in these copies; in checked studies unresolved V genes cover under half, and the rest lacks a known reason. V, J and clone size derive from that table, while D and trimming were established from the DNA sequence. This sample holds about 190,000 clones; roughly 64% were observed only once. In total, the top ten clones hold around 3.9% of the sample.

On this clone: Its antigen target is currently unknown. It has no much larger one-base neighbor in the sample; base qualities were not kept.

This clonotype was obtained from a human donor with alopecia areata. The V gene is TRBV7-9 and the J gene is TRBJ1-2, with 8 bases in between that match TRBD1. The source material was CD4+ T cells sorted from blood, sampled at week 4, from a patient treated with tofacitinib. The nucleotide sequence reads TGTGCCAGCAGGGGGACAGGCCCGCAGGGCTACACCTTC. Translated, this gives CASRGTGPQGYTF.